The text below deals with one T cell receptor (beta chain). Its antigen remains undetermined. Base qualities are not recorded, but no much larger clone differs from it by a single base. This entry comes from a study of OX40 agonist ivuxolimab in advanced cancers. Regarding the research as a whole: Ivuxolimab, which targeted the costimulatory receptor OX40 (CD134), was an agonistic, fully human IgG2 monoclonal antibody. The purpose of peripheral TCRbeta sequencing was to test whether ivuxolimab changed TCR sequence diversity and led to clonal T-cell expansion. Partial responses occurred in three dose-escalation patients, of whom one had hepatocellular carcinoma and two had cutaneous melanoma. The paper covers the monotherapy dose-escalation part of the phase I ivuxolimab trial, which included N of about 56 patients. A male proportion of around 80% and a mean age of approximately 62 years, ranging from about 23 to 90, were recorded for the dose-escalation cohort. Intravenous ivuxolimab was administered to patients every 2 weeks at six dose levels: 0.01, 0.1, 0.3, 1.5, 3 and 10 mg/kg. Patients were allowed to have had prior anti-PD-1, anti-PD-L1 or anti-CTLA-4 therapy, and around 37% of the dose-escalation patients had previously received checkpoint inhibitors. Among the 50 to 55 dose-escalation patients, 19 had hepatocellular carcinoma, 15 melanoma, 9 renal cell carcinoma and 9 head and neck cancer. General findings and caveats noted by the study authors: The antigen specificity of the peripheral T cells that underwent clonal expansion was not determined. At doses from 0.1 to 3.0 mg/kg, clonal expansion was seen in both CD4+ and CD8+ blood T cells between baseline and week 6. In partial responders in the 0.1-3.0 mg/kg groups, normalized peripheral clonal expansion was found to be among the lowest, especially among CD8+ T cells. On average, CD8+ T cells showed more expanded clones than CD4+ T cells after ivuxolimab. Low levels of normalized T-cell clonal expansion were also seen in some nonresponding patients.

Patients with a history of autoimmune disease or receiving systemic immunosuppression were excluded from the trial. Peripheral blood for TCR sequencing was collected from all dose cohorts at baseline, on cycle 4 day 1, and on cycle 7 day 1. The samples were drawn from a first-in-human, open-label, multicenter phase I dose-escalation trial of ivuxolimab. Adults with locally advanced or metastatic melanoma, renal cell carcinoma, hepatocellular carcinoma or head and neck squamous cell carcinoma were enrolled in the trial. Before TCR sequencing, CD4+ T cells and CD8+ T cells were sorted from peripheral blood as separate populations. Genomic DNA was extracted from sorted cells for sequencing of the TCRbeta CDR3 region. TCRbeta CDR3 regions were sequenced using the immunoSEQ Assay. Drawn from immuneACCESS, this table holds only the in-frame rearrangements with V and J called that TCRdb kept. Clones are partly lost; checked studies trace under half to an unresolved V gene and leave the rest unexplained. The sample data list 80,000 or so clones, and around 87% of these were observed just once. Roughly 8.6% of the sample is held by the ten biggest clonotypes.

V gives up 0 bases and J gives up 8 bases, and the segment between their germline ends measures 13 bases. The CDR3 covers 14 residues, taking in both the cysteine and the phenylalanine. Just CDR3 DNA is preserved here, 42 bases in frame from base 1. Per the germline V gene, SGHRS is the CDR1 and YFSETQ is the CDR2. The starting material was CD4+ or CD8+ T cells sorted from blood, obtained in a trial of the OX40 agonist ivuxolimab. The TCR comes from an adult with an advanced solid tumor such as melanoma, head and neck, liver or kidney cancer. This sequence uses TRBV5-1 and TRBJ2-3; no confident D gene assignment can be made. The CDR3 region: CASSLELATLTQYF. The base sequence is TGCGCCAGCAGCTTGGAACTGGCCACCCTTACGCAGTATTTT.